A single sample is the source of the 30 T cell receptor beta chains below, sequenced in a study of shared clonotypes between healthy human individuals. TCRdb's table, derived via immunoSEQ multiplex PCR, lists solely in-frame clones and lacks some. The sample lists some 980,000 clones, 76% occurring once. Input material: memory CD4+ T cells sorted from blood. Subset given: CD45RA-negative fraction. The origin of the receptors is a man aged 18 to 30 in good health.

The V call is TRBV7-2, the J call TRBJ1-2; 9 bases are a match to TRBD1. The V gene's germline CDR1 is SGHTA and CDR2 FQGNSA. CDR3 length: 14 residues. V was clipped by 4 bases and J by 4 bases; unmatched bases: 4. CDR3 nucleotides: TGTGCCAGCAGCTCGGGACAGGGTAGCTATGGCTACACCTTC. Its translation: CASSSGQGSYGYTF.

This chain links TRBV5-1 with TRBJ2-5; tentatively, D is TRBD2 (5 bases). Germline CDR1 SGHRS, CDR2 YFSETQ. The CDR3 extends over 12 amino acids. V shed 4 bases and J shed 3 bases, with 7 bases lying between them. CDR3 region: CASSAGEETQYF. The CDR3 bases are TGCGCCAGCAGCGCCGGGGAAGAGACCCAGTACTTC.

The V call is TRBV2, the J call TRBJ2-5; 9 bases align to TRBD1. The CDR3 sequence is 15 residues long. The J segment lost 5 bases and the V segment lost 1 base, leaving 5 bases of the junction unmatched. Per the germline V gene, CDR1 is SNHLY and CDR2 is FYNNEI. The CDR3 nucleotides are TGTGCCAGCAGTGAAGGGACAGGGGTGTTCGAGACCCAGTACTTC. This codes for CASSEGTGVFETQYF.

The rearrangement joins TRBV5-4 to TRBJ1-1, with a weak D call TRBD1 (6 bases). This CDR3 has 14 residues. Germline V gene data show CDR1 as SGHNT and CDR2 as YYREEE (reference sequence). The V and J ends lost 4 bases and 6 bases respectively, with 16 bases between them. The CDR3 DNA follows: TGTGCCAGCAGCGCGGACAGATCCATCCCTGAAGCTTTCTTT. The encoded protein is CASSADRSIPEAFF.

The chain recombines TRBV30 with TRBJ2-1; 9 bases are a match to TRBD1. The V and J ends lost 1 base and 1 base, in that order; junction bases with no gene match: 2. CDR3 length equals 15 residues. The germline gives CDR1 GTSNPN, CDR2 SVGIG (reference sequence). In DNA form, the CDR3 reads TGTGCCTGGAGTGGACAGGGGGGGTCCTACAATGAGCAGTTCTTC. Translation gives CAWSGQGGSYNEQFF.

The CDR3 bases are TGTGCCAGTAGTCAACAGGGGGAAGGGAATAATTCACCCCTCCACTTT. Translated: CASSQQGEGNNSPLHF. The chain links TRBV19 to TRBJ1-6; TRBD1 agrees at 8 bases. The CDR3 has 16 amino acids. Germline V gene lookup returns CDR1 LNHDA and CDR2 SQIVND (reference sequence). V shed 5 bases and J 5 bases; nucleotides not matched to a gene: 8.

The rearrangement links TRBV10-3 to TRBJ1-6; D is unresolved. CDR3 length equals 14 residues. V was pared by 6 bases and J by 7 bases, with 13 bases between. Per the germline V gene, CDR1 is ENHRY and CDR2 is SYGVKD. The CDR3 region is CAISEVGLNSPLHF. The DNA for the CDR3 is TGTGCCATCAGCGAGGTGGGTCTGAATTCACCCCTCCACTTT.

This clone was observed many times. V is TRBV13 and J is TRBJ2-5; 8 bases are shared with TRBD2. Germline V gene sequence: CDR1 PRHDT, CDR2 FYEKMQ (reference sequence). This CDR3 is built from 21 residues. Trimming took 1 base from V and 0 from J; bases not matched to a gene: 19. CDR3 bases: TGTGCCAGCAGCTTAGTAGGTTGGGCGGGAGGCCTTACAACGTACCAAGAGACCCAGTACTTC. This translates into CASSLVGWAGGLTTYQETQYF.

The CDR3 here is CASRGGSGTASPLHF. CDR3 DNA sequence: TGTGCCAGCAGAGGGGGGTCGGGGACAGCTTCACCCCTCCACTTT. V usage is TRBV27 and J usage is TRBJ1-6; 7 positions match TRBD1. This CDR3 is 15 amino acids long. Trimming took 6 bases from V and 9 from J; bases not matched to a gene: 11. The germline V gene has CDR1 MNHEY and CDR2 SMNVEV (reference sequence).

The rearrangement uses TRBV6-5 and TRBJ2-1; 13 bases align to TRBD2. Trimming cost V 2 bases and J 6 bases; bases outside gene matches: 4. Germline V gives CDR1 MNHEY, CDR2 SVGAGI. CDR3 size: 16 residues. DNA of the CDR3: TGTGCCAGCAGTTACAGCGGGACTAGCGGGATCAATGAGCAGTTCTTC. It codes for CASSYSGTSGINEQFF.

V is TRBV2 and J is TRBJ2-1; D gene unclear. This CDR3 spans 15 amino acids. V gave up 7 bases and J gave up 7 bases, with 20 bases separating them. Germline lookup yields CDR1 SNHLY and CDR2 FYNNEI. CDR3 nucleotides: TGTGCCAGCACAGGTCTAGGCAGTACCGTAAATGAGCAGTTCTTC. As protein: CASTGLGSTVNEQFF.

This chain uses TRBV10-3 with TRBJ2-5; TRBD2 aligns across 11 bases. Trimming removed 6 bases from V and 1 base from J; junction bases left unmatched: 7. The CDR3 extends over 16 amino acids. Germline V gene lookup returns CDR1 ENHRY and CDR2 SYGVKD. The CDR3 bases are TGTGCCATCAGCGATACTAGCGGGGGCCTCCAAGAGACCCAGTACTTC. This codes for CAISDTSGGLQETQYF.

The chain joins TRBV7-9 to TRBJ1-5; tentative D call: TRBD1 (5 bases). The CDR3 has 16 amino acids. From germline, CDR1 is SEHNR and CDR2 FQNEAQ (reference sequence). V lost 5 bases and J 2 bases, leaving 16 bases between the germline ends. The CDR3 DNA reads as TGTGCCAGCAGCAGGTCGGGCAGGGATGGCAATCAGCCCCAGCATTTT. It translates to CASSRSGRDGNQPQHF.

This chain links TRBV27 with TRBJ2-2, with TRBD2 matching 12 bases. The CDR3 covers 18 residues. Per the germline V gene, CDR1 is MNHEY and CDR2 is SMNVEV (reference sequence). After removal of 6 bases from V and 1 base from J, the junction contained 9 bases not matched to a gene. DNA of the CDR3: TGTGCCAGCAGCCCAAGACTAGCGGGAGTACAGAACACCGGGGAGCTGTTTTTT. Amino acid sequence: CASSPRLAGVQNTGELFF.

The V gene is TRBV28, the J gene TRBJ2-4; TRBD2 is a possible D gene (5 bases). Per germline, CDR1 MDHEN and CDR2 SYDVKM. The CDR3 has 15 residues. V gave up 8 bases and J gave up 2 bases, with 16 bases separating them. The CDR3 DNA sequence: TGTGCCAGCGGCTTAAGGAGGATAACCAAAAACATTCAGTACTTC. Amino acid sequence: CASGLRRITKNIQYF.

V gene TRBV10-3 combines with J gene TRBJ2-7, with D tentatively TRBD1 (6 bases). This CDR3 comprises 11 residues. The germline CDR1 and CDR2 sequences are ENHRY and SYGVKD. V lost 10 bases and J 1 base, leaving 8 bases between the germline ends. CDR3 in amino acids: CATGQSYEQYF. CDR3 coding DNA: TGTGCCACTGGACAGTCCTACGAGCAGTACTTC.

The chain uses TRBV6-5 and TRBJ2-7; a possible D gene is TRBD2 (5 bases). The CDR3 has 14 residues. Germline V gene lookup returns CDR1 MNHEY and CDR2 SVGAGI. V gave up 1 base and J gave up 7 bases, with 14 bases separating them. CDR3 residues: CASSYFEESGEQYF. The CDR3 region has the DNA TGTGCCAGCAGTTACTTTGAGGAATCGGGGGAGCAGTACTTC.

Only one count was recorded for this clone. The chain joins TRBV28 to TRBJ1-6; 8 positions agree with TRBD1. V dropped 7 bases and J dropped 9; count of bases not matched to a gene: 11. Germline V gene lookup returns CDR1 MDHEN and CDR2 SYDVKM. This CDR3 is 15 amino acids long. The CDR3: CASTPTGAWGSPLHF. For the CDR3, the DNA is TGTGCCAGCACTCCGACAGGGGCTTGGGGTTCACCCCTCCACTTT.

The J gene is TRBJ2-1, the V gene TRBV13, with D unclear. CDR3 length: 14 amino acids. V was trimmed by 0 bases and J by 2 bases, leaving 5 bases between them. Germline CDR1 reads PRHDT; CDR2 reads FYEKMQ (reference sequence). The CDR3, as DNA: TGTGCCAGCAGCTTAGGCCGACCCTACAATGAGCAGTTCTTC. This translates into CASSLGRPYNEQFF. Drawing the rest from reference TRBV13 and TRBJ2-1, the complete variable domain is AAGVIQSPRHLIKEKRETATLKCYPIPRHDTVYWYQQGPGQDPQFLISFYEKMQSDKGSIPDRFSAQQFSDYHSELNMSSLELGDSALYFCASSLGRPYNEQFFGPGTRLTVL.

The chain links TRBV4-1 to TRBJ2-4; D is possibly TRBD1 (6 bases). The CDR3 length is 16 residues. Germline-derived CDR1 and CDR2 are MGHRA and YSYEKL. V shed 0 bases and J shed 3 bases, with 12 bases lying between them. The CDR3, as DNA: TGCGCCAGCAGCCAAGACCAGGGGTTGGTCAAAAACATTCAGTACTTC. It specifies CASSQDQGLVKNIQYF.

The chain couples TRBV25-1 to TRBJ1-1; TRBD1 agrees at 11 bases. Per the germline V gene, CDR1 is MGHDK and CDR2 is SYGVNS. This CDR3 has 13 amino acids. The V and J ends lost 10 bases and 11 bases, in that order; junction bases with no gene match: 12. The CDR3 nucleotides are TGTGCCACATCAGGACAGGGGGCTAGTAGTGCTTTCTTT. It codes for CATSGQGASSAFF.

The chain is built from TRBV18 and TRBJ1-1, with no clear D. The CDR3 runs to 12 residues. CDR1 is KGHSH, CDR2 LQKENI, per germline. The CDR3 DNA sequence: TGTGCTAGTGGTTCAGGGAACACTGAAGCTTTCTTT. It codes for CASGSGNTEAFF.

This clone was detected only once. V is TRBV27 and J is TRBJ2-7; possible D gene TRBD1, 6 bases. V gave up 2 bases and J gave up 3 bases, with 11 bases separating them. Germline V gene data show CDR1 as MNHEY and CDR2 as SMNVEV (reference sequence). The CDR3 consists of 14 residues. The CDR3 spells CASSLARGRYEQYF. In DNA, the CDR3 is TGTGCCAGCAGTTTAGCCAGGGGACGCTACGAGCAGTACTTC.

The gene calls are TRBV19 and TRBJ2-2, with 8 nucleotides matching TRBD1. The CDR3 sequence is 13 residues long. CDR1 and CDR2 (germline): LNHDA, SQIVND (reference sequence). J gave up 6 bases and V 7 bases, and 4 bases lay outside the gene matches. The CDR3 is CASTQGGAGELFF. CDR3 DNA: TGTGCCAGTACACAGGGGGGTGCCGGGGAGCTGTTTTTT.

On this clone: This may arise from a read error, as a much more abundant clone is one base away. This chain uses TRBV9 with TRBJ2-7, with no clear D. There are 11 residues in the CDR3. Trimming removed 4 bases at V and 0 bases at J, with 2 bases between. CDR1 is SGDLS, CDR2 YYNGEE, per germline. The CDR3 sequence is CASSPSYEQYF. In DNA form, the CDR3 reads TGTGCCAGCAGCCCCTCCTACGAGCAGTACTTC. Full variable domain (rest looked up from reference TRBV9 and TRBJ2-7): DSGVTQTPKHLITATGQRVTLRCSPRSGDLSVYWYQQSLDQGLQFLIQYYNGEERAKGNILERFSAQQFPDLHSELNLSSLELGDSALYFCASSPSYEQYFGPGTRLTVT.

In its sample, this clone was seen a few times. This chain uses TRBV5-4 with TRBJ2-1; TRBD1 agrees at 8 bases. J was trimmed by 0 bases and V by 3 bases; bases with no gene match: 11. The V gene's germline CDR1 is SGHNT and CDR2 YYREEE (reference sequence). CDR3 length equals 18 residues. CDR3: CASSSGTGGSSSYNEQFF. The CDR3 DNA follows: TGTGCCAGCAGCTCGGGAACAGGGGGGTCCAGCTCCTACAATGAGCAGTTCTTC.

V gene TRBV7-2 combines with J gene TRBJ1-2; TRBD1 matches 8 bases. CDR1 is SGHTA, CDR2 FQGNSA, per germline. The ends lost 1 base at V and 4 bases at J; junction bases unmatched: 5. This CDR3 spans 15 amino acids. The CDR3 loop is CASSLGQGLIYGYTF. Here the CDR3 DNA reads TGTGCCAGCAGCTTAGGACAGGGGTTGATCTATGGCTACACCTTC.

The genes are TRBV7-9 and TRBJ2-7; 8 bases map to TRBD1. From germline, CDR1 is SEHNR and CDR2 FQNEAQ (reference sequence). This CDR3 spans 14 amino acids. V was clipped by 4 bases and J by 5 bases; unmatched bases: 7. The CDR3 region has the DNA TGTGCCAGCAGCTCTGGACAGGGCCGGGACGAGCAGTACTTC. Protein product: CASSSGQGRDEQYF.

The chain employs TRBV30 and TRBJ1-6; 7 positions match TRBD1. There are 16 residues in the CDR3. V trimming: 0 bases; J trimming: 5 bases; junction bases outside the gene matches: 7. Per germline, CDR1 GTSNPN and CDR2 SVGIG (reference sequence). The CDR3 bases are TGTGCCTGGAGTGTCCCCCGGGACAGTAATAATTCACCCCTCCACTTT. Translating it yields CAWSVPRDSNNSPLHF.

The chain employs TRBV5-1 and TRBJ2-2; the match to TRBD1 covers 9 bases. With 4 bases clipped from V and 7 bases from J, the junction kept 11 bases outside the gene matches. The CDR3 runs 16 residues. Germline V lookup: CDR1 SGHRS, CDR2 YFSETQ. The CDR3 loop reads CASSVGTGQRVGELFF. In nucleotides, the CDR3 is TGCGCCAGCAGCGTCGGGACAGGGCAAAGGGTCGGGGAGCTGTTTTTT.